Following are 21 T cell receptor beta chains from one sample sequenced in a study of cytomegalovirus exposure and HLA in healthy donors. Some clones are missing from TCRdb's copy, which holds only in-frame ones; the method was immunoSEQ multiplex PCR. The data hold roughly 180,000 clones, with around nine tenths observed a single time. Sequencing input: PBMCs. These receptors all stem from a man younger than 45 in good health and CMV-seropositive.

The chain recombines TRBV2 with TRBJ2-1; D gene ambiguous. From germline, CDR1 is SNHLY and CDR2 FYNNEI. The CDR3 runs to 12 residues. V lost 7 bases and J 6 bases, leaving 10 bases between the germline ends. In DNA, the CDR3 is TGTGCCAGCAATCCGGTACGCAATGAGCAGTTCTTC. It encodes CASNPVRNEQFF.

This chain links TRBV2 with TRBJ2-5, with 12 bases that match TRBD2. This CDR3 has 16 amino acids. The ends lost 2 bases at V and 7 bases at J; junction bases unmatched: 8. Germline assignment: CDR1 SNHLY and CDR2 FYNNEI. DNA for the CDR3: TGTGCCAGCAGTGAACTAGCGGGAGGGCCCCCTTTGACCCAGTACTTC. It is translated as CASSELAGGPPLTQYF. Complete variable domain (other parts from reference TRBV2 and TRBJ2-5): EPEVTQTPSHQVTQMGQEVILRCVPISNHLYFYWYRQILGQKVEFLVSFYNNEISEKSEIFDDQFSVERPDGSNFTLKIRSTKLEDSAMYFCASSELAGGPPLTQYFGPGTRLLVL.

This chain connects TRBV19 to TRBJ2-7, with a weak D call TRBD1 (5 bases). The CDR3 is 13 amino acids. CDR1 is LNHDA, CDR2 SQIVND, per germline (reference sequence). The germline V and J ends were trimmed by 6 bases and 3 bases, with 12 bases remaining between them. CDR3 DNA: TGTGCCAGTAGGGGGCAGGGATTCTACGAGCAGTACTTC. Residues: CASRGQGFYEQYF.

The chain carries TRBV25-1 and TRBJ2-7, with 11 bases matching TRBD1. Trimming removed 4 bases from V and 7 bases from J; junction bases left unmatched: 6. Germline CDR1 MGHDK, CDR2 SYGVNS. CDR3 length equals 14 residues. The CDR3: CASSAGTGGREQYF. In nucleotides, the CDR3 is TGTGCCAGCAGTGCCGGGACAGGGGGTCGGGAGCAGTACTTC.

This clone has just a few counts. V usage is TRBV7-2 and J usage is TRBJ1-2, with D possibly being TRBD1 (6 bases). CDR3 length: 13 amino acids. Trimming shortened V by 3 bases and J by 8 bases, and 13 bases separated the two germline ends. From germline, CDR1 is SGHTA and CDR2 FQGNSA. The CDR3 DNA reads as TGTGCCAGCAGCTTTACCCCACAGGGAGGCTACACCTTC. Its translation is CASSFTPQGGYTF.

This clone was seen just once. This chain joins TRBV6-1 and TRBJ2-7, with D unclear. Germline V lookup: CDR1 MNHNS, CDR2 SASEGT. CDR3 length equals 12 residues. The ends were cut back, 10 bases at V and 7 bases at J, with 17 bases in the middle. The CDR3 DNA follows: TGTGCCATCAAGGCCTCACTGGAAGAGCAGTACTTC. Translating gives CAIKASLEEQYF.

The chain combines TRBV11-1 with TRBJ1-6; TRBD1 aligns across 8 bases. Germline V gene sequence: CDR1 SGHAT, CDR2 FQDESV (reference sequence). The length of the CDR3 is 14 residues. After removal of 6 bases from V and 7 bases from J, the junction contained 5 bases not matched to a gene. The CDR3 region is CASSPGTGNSPLHF. As DNA, the CDR3 is TGTGCCAGCAGTCCCGGGACAGGAAATTCACCCCTCCACTTT.

This clone was seen once. This chain uses TRBV19 with TRBJ1-5, with a weak D call TRBD1 (5 bases). With 6 bases removed from V and 6 bases from J, the gap between germline ends came to 18 bases. Germline V gene sequence: CDR1 LNHDA, CDR2 SQIVND (reference sequence). The CDR3 is 15 residues long. The CDR3 nucleotides read TGTGCCAGTAGCTCCTACGGGACCCGGGGTCAGCCCCAGCATTTT. Protein sequence: CASSSYGTRGQPQHF.

This clone showed up just once. The chain employs TRBV9 and TRBJ2-1; D gene ambiguous. V was shortened by 4 bases and J by 0 bases, with 8 bases between the two germline ends. CDR3 length: 14 residues. CDR1 SGDLS and CDR2 YYNGEE come from the germline V gene. CDR3 nucleotide sequence: TGTGCCAGCAGCCCTTTGGGCTCCTACAATGAGCAGTTCTTC. Amino acid sequence: CASSPLGSYNEQFF.

The genes are TRBV6-1 and TRBJ2-1; TRBD2 might be the D (6 bases). The ends were cut back, 2 bases at V and 0 bases at J, with 11 bases in the middle. This CDR3 region has 16 residues. Germline V gene data show CDR1 as MNHNS and CDR2 as SASEGT. This chain's CDR3 is CASSEWGGASYNEQFF. CDR3 DNA sequence: TGTGCCAGCAGTGAATGGGGCGGGGCCTCCTACAATGAGCAGTTCTTC.

The CDR3, as DNA: TGTGCCAGCAGCTTAGGCCAGGGGGCATATGAAGCTTTCTTT. Residues: CASSLGQGAYEAFF. The rearrangement links TRBV11-2 to TRBJ1-1; TRBD1 agrees at 8 bases. Per germline, CDR1 SGHAT and CDR2 FQNNGV. The CDR3 covers 14 residues. With 1 base clipped from V and 7 bases from J, the junction kept 5 bases outside the gene matches. The whole variable domain, remainder taken from reference TRBV11-2 and TRBJ1-1, is EAGVAQSPRYKIIEKRQSVAFWCNPISGHATLYWYQQILGQGPKLLIQFQNNGVVDDSQLPKDRFSAERLKGVDSTLKIQPAKLEDSAVYLCASSLGQGAYEAFFGQGTRLTVV.

CDR3 residues: CASSLRDRGRGYTF. The CDR3, as DNA: TGTGCCAGCAGCTTGAGAGACAGGGGGCGGGGCTACACCTTC. The J gene is TRBJ1-2, the V gene TRBV7-2, with 10 bases lining up with TRBD1. The CDR3 has 14 amino acids. V dropped 3 bases and J dropped 8; count of bases not matched to a gene: 6. Germline CDR1 and CDR2: SGHTA and FQGNSA.

CDR3 protein: CASRLVADPLREQYF. The CDR3 DNA reads TGTGCCAGTAGGCTGGTCGCGGACCCCCTCCGAGAGCAGTACTTC. The gene calls are TRBV19 and TRBJ2-7; D remains ambiguous. Trimming removed 6 bases from V and 7 bases from J, with 22 bases in between. Germline V CDR1 and CDR2: LNHDA, SQIVND (reference sequence). This CDR3 has 15 residues.

V and J are TRBV9 and TRBJ2-5; the D gene is possibly TRBD2 (6 bases). The CDR3 contains 14 residues. Germline values: CDR1 SGDLS, CDR2 YYNGEE. V was trimmed by 0 bases and J by 5 bases, leaving 11 bases between them. The CDR3 loop reads CASSVAGAEETQYF. Written as DNA, the CDR3 is TGTGCCAGCAGCGTAGCGGGAGCGGAGGAGACCCAGTACTTC.

CDR3 DNA: TGTGCCAGCAGCCCACAGGGACAGAGAACCTACGAGCAGTACTTC. This translates into CASSPQGQRTYEQYF. The rearrangement links TRBV7-9 to TRBJ2-7; TRBD1 matches 7 bases. CDR3 length equals 15 residues. CDR1 is SEHNR and CDR2 is FQNEAQ in the germline V gene (reference sequence). The junction had 9 bases not matched to a gene; V was cut back by 5 bases and J by 2 bases.

The rearrangement uses TRBV18 and TRBJ2-3, with 8 nucleotides matching TRBD1. The germline CDR1 and CDR2 sequences are KGHSH and LQKENI. V lost 3 bases and J lost 5; bases outside the gene matches: 4. The CDR3 is 14 amino acids. CDR3: CASSPQGARDTQYF. For the CDR3, the DNA is TGTGCCAGCTCACCGCAGGGGGCAAGAGATACGCAGTATTTT.

V and J are TRBV29-1 and TRBJ1-2; maybe TRBD1 (5 bases). The V end was cut by 1 base, the J end by 3 bases, with 9 bases between. The CDR3 sequence is 13 residues long. In germline, CDR1 is SQVTM, CDR2 ANQGSEA. CDR3 region: CSVEAGRHYGYTF. In nucleotides, the CDR3 is TGCAGCGTTGAAGCGGGACGGCACTATGGCTACACCTTC.

CDR3: CASTQGRGETQYF. The CDR3, as DNA: TGTGCCAGTACTCAGGGACGGGGGGAGACCCAGTACTTC. V is TRBV19 and J is TRBJ2-5; D is possibly TRBD2 (6 bases). This CDR3 is 13 amino acids long. In germline, CDR1 is LNHDA, CDR2 SQIVND (reference sequence). Trimming took off 7 bases at V and 5 bases at J, with 14 bases between the two ends.

The chain recombines TRBV5-1 with TRBJ2-7, with D possibly being TRBD1 (5 bases). V dropped 1 base and J dropped 2 bases, with 16 bases sitting between them. The CDR3 length is 16 residues. Germline V gene lookup returns CDR1 SGHRS and CDR2 YFSETQ. CDR3 DNA sequence: TGCGCCAGCAGCTTGACCAACTCACGGACAACCTACGAGCAGTACTTC. This gives the protein CASSLTNSRTTYEQYF.

This clone was detected a few times. V gene TRBV6-5 combines with J gene TRBJ1-2; D remains unclear. The CDR3 sequence is 12 residues long. The ends were cut back, 0 bases at V and 8 bases at J, with 7 bases in the middle. Germline CDR1 reads MNHEY; CDR2 reads SVGAGI. The CDR3 nucleotides read TGTGCCAGCAGTTACTCGAGTGGGGGCTACACCTTC. This translates into CASSYSSGGYTF.

This chain uses TRBV25-1 with TRBJ2-1; D remains ambiguous. Trimming stripped 7 bases from V and 0 bases from J, with 10 bases between. Germline CDR1 MGHDK, CDR2 SYGVNS. CDR3 length: 14 residues. CDR3 loop: CASTGRSSYNEQFF. CDR3 DNA sequence: TGTGCCAGCACTGGGCGGAGCTCCTACAATGAGCAGTTCTTC.